Listed here are 25 T cell receptor beta chains from one sample, sequenced in a study of blood T cell repertoires in COVID-19. Clones were read by immunoSEQ multiplex PCR, and TCRdb kept only the in-frame ones, dropping some. Of about 140,000 clones in the sample, 79% were seen once. Sequencing used peripheral blood. These receptors originate from a man in his fifties or sixties with active or convalescent COVID-19.

The V and J genes are TRBV9 and TRBJ1-1; D unclear. Germline lookup yields CDR1 SGDLS and CDR2 YYNGEE. The CDR3 is 13 amino acids. Trimming removed 0 bases from V and 5 bases from J, with 8 bases in between. CDR3 sequence: CASSVDVRTEAFF. CDR3 in DNA: TGTGCCAGCAGCGTAGATGTTCGGACTGAAGCTTTCTTT.

The V gene is TRBV19, the J gene TRBJ2-2, with 9 nucleotides matching TRBD1. Trimming took 5 bases from V and 6 from J; bases not matched to a gene: 7. The CDR3 is made up of 15 amino acids. Germline V lookup: CDR1 LNHDA, CDR2 SQIVND (reference sequence). The CDR3 sequence is CASSFRDRAAGELFF. CDR3 in DNA: TGTGCCAGTAGTTTTCGGGACAGGGCTGCCGGGGAGCTGTTTTTT.

J is TRBJ2-7 and V is TRBV2; 12 positions agree with TRBD1. The V gene end was trimmed by 10 bases and the J gene end by 2 bases; junction bases not matched to a gene: 6. The CDR3 is made up of 14 amino acids. Germline values: CDR1 SNHLY, CDR2 FYNNEI. The CDR3 sequence: CANNRDRGPYEQYF. The DNA of the CDR3 is TGTGCCAATAACCGGGACAGGGGGCCCTACGAGCAGTACTTC. Full variable domain (remainder filled in from reference TRBV2 and TRBJ2-7): EPEVTQTPSHQVTQMGQEVILRCVPISNHLYFYWYRQILGQKVEFLVSFYNNEISEKSEIFDDQFSVERPDGSNFTLKIRSTKLEDSAMYFCANNRDRGPYEQYFGPGTRLTVT.

The genes are TRBV9 and TRBJ1-1; no clear D gene. The CDR3 contains 13 residues. V lost 0 bases and J 6 bases, leaving 9 bases between the germline ends. Germline loops: CDR1 SGDLS, CDR2 YYNGEE. The DNA of the CDR3 is TGTGCCAGCAGCGTAGCAAGAGAAGCTGAAGCTTTCTTT. Amino acids: CASSVAREAEAFF.

The V gene is TRBV7-9, the J gene TRBJ1-2; D is possibly TRBD1 (5 bases). CDR1 and CDR2 (germline): SEHNR, FQNEAQ (reference sequence). V was pared by 1 base and J by 8 bases, with 17 bases between. The CDR3 extends over 15 amino acids. The CDR3 reads CASSLGGGGNWGYTF. The CDR3 nucleotides are TGTGCCAGCAGCTTAGGGGGCGGTGGAAATTGGGGCTACACCTTC.

The rearrangement joins TRBV7-2 to TRBJ1-5, with D possibly TRBD1 on 5 matching bases. The V and J ends lost 1 base and 3 bases respectively, with 13 bases between them. CDR1 is SGHTA and CDR2 is FQGNSA in the germline V gene. The CDR3 is 16 amino acids. CDR3 in DNA: TGTGCCAGCAGCTTAGACAGGATTGAGAACAATCAGCCCCAGCATTTT. Translated, it gives CASSLDRIENNQPQHF.

This chain connects TRBV7-2 to TRBJ2-7; D is possibly TRBD1 (6 bases). V was trimmed by 3 bases and J by 5 bases, leaving 14 bases between them. From germline, CDR1 is SGHTA and CDR2 FQGNSA. The CDR3 extends over 14 amino acids. The CDR3: CASSFHRENDEQYF. The CDR3 coding sequence is TGTGCCAGCAGCTTCCACAGGGAAAACGACGAGCAGTACTTC.

This chain links TRBV28 with TRBJ1-5; a weak D match, TRBD1 (6 bases). Germline V CDR1 and CDR2: MDHEN, SYDVKM. This CDR3 region has 14 residues. CDR3 in DNA: TGTGCTATACGTGGGGGCGCGGTCAGGCAGCCCCAGCATTTT. This gives the protein CAIRGGAVRQPQHF. Full variable domain (outside the CDR3, taken from reference TRBV28 and TRBJ1-5): DVKVTQSSRYLVKRTGEKVFLECVQDMDHENMFWYRQDPGLGLRLIYFSYDVKMKEKGDIPEGYSVSREKKERFSLILESASTNQTSMYLCAIRGGAVRQPQHFGDGTRLSIL.

This clone was picked up one time. The V and J genes are TRBV12-3 or TRBV12-4 and TRBJ2-7; 9 bases agree with TRBD2. The CDR3 is 12 residues long. V shed 6 bases, J shed 5 bases, and the junction held 2 bases outside the gene matches. The CDR3 DNA sequence: TGTGCCAGCAGCAGCGGGGGGCACGAGCAGTACTTC. Translated, it gives CASSSGGHEQYF.

The chain has TRBV14 and TRBJ1-1; D is undetermined. Germline lookup yields CDR1 SGHDN and CDR2 FVKESK. Trimming removed 1 base from V and 2 bases from J, with 5 bases in between. This CDR3 is built from 13 residues. The CDR3 here is CASSQARNTEAFF. In DNA form, the CDR3 reads TGTGCCAGCAGCCAAGCCAGAAACACTGAAGCTTTCTTT.

The rearrangement joins TRBV7-8 to TRBJ1-4; D unclear. Germline loops: CDR1 SGHVS, CDR2 FQNEAQ. The CDR3 is 15 residues long. V was shortened by 5 bases and J by 0 bases, with 10 bases between the two germline ends. CDR3 bases: TGTGCCAGCAGCCTAAACAGTGCAACTAATGAAAAACTGTTTTTT. Translated, it gives CASSLNSATNEKLFF.

The CDR3 is CASSPSTGGAAGANVLTF. CDR3 DNA sequence: TGCGCCAGCAGCCCCTCGACAGGGGGCGCAGCGGGGGCCAACGTCCTGACTTTC. The chain is built from TRBV5-1 and TRBJ2-6; 10 positions agree with TRBD1. The CDR3 contains 18 residues. CDR1 and CDR2 (germline): SGHRS, YFSETQ. Trimming at V came to 4 bases and at J to 4 bases, leaving 11 bases not matched to a gene. The full variable domain, its missing parts supplied by reference TRBV5-1 and TRBJ2-6, is KAGVTQTPRYLIKTRGQQVTLSCSPISGHRSVSWYQQTPGQGLQFLFEYFSETQRNKGNFPGRFSGRQFSNSRSEMNVSTLELGDSALYLCASSPSTGGAAGANVLTFGAGSRLTVL.

This rearrangement joins TRBV28 to TRBJ2-7, with D uncertain. V lost 3 bases and J lost 2, with 14 bases in between. The CDR3 is 15 amino acids. Germline assignment: CDR1 MDHEN and CDR2 SYDVKM. In DNA, the CDR3 is TGTGCCAGCAGTTTCCGCCAAGACAAGGCCTACGAGCAGTACTTC. The encoded protein is CASSFRQDKAYEQYF. Full variable domain (remainder filled in from reference TRBV28 and TRBJ2-7): DVKVTQSSRYLVKRTGEKVFLECVQDMDHENMFWYRQDPGLGLRLIYFSYDVKMKEKGDIPEGYSVSREKKERFSLILESASTNQTSMYLCASSFRQDKAYEQYFGPGTRLTVT.

The chain employs TRBV14 and TRBJ2-7; 11 bases match TRBD2. Germline V gives CDR1 SGHDN, CDR2 FVKESK. The CDR3 contains 16 residues. V lost 1 base, J lost 4 bases, and 6 bases stayed unmatched. The CDR3 nucleotides are TGTGCCAGCAGCCAAGGGCTAGCGGGAGGTGTATACGAGCAGTACTTC. Its protein is CASSQGLAGGVYEQYF.

This clone has a single count. The rearrangement joins TRBV5-1 to TRBJ2-2, with 7 bases that match TRBD1. The germline V gene has CDR1 SGHRS and CDR2 YFSETQ. The CDR3 runs to 16 residues. J was trimmed by 0 bases and V by 4 bases; bases with no gene match: 6. In nucleotides, the CDR3 is TGCGCCAGCAGCCCGGCCGGGACAGCGAACACCGGGGAGCTGTTTTTT. It translates to CASSPAGTANTGELFF.

The sample holds many counts of this clone. The V and J genes are TRBV19 and TRBJ2-7, with 10 bases aligning to TRBD2. V gave up 7 bases and J gave up 3 bases; unmatched junction bases: 12. Looked up from germline, CDR1 is LNHDA and CDR2 is SQIVND (reference sequence). The CDR3 loop spans 16 amino acids. The CDR3 spells CASTETLAGGLYEQYF. CDR3 sequence (DNA): TGTGCCAGTACCGAGACCTTAGCGGGAGGTCTCTACGAGCAGTACTTC.

The table lists this clone with many counts. In DNA form, the CDR3 reads TGTGCCAGCAGCTTAACGGGTATCAATCAGCCCCAGCATTTT. Protein sequence: CASSLTGINQPQHF. The V and J genes are TRBV7-9 and TRBJ1-5; D is uncertain. V lost 2 bases to trimming and J lost 3 bases, with 8 bases between them. CDR3 length: 14 residues. CDR1 is SEHNR and CDR2 is FQNEAQ in the germline V gene (reference sequence).

This clone came up a few times. This chain joins TRBV5-1 and TRBJ2-1, with 8 bases identical to TRBD1. The germline gives CDR1 SGHRS, CDR2 YFSETQ. The CDR3 covers 14 residues. With V trimmed by 0 bases and J by 8 bases, 4 bases remained unmatched. This CDR3 reads CASSLEQGEDEQFF. CDR3 in DNA: TGCGCCAGCAGCTTGGAACAGGGGGAGGATGAGCAGTTCTTC.

The chain employs TRBV11-1 and TRBJ2-5; perhaps TRBD2 as D (6 bases). Germline values: CDR1 SGHAT, CDR2 FQDESV (reference sequence). This CDR3 comprises 15 residues. Trimming took off 5 bases at V and 2 bases at J, with 15 bases between the two ends. The CDR3: CASSNRREYQETQYF. Written as DNA, the CDR3 is TGTGCCAGCAGCAATAGGCGGGAATATCAAGAGACCCAGTACTTC.

This clone was counted only a few times. V gene TRBV30 combines with J gene TRBJ1-1; possible D gene TRBD1, 6 bases. The V gene's germline CDR1 is GTSNPN and CDR2 SVGIG (reference sequence). V was pared by 5 bases and J by 3 bases, with 16 bases between. This CDR3 comprises 14 residues. The CDR3 sequence: CAWSVGQSHTEAFF. Written as DNA, the CDR3 is TGTGCCTGGTCGGTTGGACAGTCCCACACTGAAGCTTTCTTT.

A single count supports this clone. The rearrangement uses TRBV23-1 and TRBJ2-1, with 8 bases lining up with TRBD2. TRBV23-1 is annotated as an ORF whose role is uncertain. This CDR3 is built from 16 residues. After removal of 0 bases from V and 2 bases from J, the junction contained 3 bases not matched to a gene. CDR3 nucleotide sequence: TGCGCCAGCAGTCAATCGGTGCGGGAGGCCTACAATGAGCAGTTCTTC. Protein: CASSQSVREAYNEQFF.

Only one count was recorded for this clone. The V call is TRBV9, the J call TRBJ2-3, with a tentative D call TRBD2 (5 bases). CDR3 length: 13 amino acids. Germline V gives CDR1 SGDLS, CDR2 YYNGEE. V shed 0 bases and J shed 10 bases, with 12 bases lying between them. The CDR3 nucleotides are TGTGCCAGCAGCGTAGAGGACTGGGATGCGCAGTATTTT. Its translation: CASSVEDWDAQYF.

The chain is built from TRBV18 and TRBJ2-7; D may be TRBD1 (5 bases). Germline-derived CDR1 and CDR2 are KGHSH and LQKENI. V was trimmed by 2 bases and J by 0 bases, leaving 8 bases between them. The CDR3 totals 14 residues. This chain's CDR3 is CASSPRGPSYEQYF. CDR3 in DNA: TGTGCCAGCTCACCAAGGGGCCCCTCCTACGAGCAGTACTTC.

The rearrangement joins TRBV5-3 to TRBJ1-2, with D maybe TRBD1 (5 bases). TRBV5-3 is an open reading frame whose function is uncertain. Deletions cut 10 bases from V and 4 bases from J, with 14 bases between. The CDR3 totals 12 residues. The chain's CDR3 is CAPPRQGYGYTF. As DNA, the CDR3 is TGTGCCCCCCCTCGGCAGGGCTATGGCTACACCTTC.

CDR3 DNA sequence: TGTGCCAGCAGACAGGGGGGTGAAAAACTGTTTTTT. Protein sequence: CASRQGGEKLFF. The chain is built from TRBV27 and TRBJ1-4, with 8 nucleotides matching TRBD1. The CDR3 sequence is 12 residues long. The V segment lost 6 bases and the J segment 7 bases; nucleotides outside the gene matches: 1. The V gene's germline CDR1 is MNHEY and CDR2 SMNVEV (reference sequence).